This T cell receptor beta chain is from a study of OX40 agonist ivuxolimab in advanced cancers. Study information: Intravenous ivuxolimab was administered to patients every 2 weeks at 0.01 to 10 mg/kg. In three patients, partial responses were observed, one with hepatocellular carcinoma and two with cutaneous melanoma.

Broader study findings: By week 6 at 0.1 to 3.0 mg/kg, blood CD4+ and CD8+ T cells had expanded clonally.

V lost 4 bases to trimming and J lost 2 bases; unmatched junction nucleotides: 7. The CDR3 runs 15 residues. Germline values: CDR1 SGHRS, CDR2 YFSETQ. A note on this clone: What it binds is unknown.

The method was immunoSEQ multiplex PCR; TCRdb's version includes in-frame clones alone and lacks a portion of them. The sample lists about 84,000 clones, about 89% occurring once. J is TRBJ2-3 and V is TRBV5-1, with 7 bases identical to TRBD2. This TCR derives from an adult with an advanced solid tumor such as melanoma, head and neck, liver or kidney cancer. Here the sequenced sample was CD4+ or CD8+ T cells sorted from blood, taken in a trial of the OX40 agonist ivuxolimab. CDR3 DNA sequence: TGCGCCAGCAGCCGCCAAGCGGGGCTCACAGATACGCAGTATTTT. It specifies CASSRQAGLTDTQYF.